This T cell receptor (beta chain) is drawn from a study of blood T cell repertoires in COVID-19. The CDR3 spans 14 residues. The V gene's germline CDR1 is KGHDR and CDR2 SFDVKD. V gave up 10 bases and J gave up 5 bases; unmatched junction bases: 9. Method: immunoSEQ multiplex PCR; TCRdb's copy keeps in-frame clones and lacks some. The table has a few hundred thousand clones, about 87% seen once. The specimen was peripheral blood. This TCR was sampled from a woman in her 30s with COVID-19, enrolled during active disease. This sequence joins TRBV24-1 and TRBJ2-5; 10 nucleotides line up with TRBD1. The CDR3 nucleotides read TGTGCCACTTCCCGACAGGGGGCATTGGAGACCCAGTACTTC. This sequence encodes CATSRQGALETQYF.